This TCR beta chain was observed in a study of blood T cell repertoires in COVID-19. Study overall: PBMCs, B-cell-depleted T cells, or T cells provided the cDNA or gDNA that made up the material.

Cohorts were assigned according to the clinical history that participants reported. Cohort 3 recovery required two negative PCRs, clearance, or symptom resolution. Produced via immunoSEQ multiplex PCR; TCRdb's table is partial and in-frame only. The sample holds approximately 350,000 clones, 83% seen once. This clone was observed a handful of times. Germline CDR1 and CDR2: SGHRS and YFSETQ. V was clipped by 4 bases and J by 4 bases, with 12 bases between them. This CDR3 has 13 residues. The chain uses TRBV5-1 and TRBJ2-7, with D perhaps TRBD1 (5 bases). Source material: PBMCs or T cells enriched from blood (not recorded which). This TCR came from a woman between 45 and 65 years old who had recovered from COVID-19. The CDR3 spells CASSLRVGYEQYF. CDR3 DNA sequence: TGCGCCAGCAGCCTCAGGGTCGGGTACGAGCAGTACTTC.